The 32 T cell receptor beta chains presented below share a single source sample, sequenced in a study of blood T cell repertoires in COVID-19. Generated by immunoSEQ multiplex PCR, the TCRdb table keeps only in-frame clones and is missing some. The repertoire has around 190,000 clones, more than 70% of them found once; the top ten carry approximately 4.5%. Sequencing was done on a sample of peripheral blood. Source of these receptors: a human donor in a cohort sampled during active COVID-19.

This clone was seen a handful of times. This chain connects TRBV6-5 to TRBJ2-6; tentative D call: TRBD2 (5 bases). The V gene's germline CDR1 is MNHEY and CDR2 SVGAGI. The CDR3 runs to 15 residues. V lost 4 bases and J 2 bases, leaving 9 bases between the germline ends. This CDR3 reads CASSLSGAGANVLTF. The CDR3 nucleotides are TGTGCCAGCAGTTTGTCCGGGGCTGGGGCCAACGTCCTGACTTTC.

The chain carries TRBV29-1 and TRBJ2-7; a possible D gene is TRBD2 (7 bases). Trimming took off 4 bases at V and 4 bases at J, with 11 bases between the two ends. The CDR3 contains 12 residues. Germline assignment: CDR1 SQVTM and CDR2 ANQGSEA. CDR3 bases: TGCAGCGTTGGTCGGGGGGCGTACGAGCAGTACTTC. This codes for CSVGRGAYEQYF.

V gene TRBV7-9 combines with J gene TRBJ2-3, with D perhaps matching TRBD1 (6 bases). The germline V and J ends were trimmed by 4 bases and 5 bases, with 13 bases remaining between them. Germline V gene lookup returns CDR1 SEHNR and CDR2 FQNEAQ (reference sequence). The length of the CDR3 is 14 residues. The CDR3 bases are TGTGCCAGCAGCTCAAGTCTAGGGGGAGATACGCAGTATTTT. Translation: CASSSSLGGDTQYF.

The genes are TRBV9 and TRBJ2-5; weak D call: TRBD1 (6 bases). The CDR3 has 17 residues. Germline V gene lookup returns CDR1 SGDLS and CDR2 YYNGEE. The V and J ends lost 0 bases and 4 bases respectively, with 19 bases between them. The DNA of the CDR3 is TGTGCCAGCAGCGTAGACGCAGGGACACTGGTTGTAGAGACCCAGTACTTC. Translation: CASSVDAGTLVVETQYF.

The chain employs TRBV19 and TRBJ1-2; D gene uncertain. Trimming took 6 bases from V and 4 from J, leaving 15 bases between them. Germline V lookup: CDR1 LNHDA, CDR2 SQIVND (reference sequence). CDR3 size: 14 residues. As DNA, the CDR3 is TGTGCCAGTAGCCCCCTTAGTGTCATCTATGGCTACACCTTC. It codes for CASSPLSVIYGYTF.

V usage is TRBV6-6 and J usage is TRBJ1-5; 9 nucleotides match TRBD1. V lost 6 bases to trimming and J lost 4 bases; unmatched junction nucleotides: 4. There are 14 residues in the CDR3. Germline values: CDR1 MNHNY, CDR2 SVGAGI (reference sequence). The CDR3 here is CASSQDRGNQPQHF. CDR3 in DNA: TGTGCCAGCAGCCAGGACAGGGGAAATCAGCCCCAGCATTTT.

This chain uses TRBV4-2 with TRBJ1-4, with 9 bases identical to TRBD1. V was pared by 2 bases and J by 8 bases, with 9 bases of the junction left unmatched. The length of the CDR3 is 16 residues. Per germline, CDR1 LGHNA and CDR2 YNFKEQ. The CDR3 protein is CASSQPRDRAGEKLFF. DNA of the CDR3: TGTGCCAGCAGCCAACCGAGGGACAGGGCAGGGGAAAAACTGTTTTTT.

J is TRBJ1-1 and V is TRBV6-2 or TRBV6-3, with a possible D match to TRBD1 (5 bases). The V gene's germline CDR1 is MNHEY and CDR2 SVGEGT. This CDR3 is built from 13 residues. V was pared by 6 bases and J by 3 bases, with 11 bases between. The CDR3 loop reads CASSRGEYTEAFF. CDR3 nucleotide sequence: TGTGCCAGCAGCCGGGGGGAGTACACTGAAGCTTTCTTT.

The chain uses TRBV7-2 and TRBJ2-2, with D unclear. V was clipped by 4 bases and J by 2 bases, with 8 bases between them. CDR3 length: 14 amino acids. Germline V CDR1 and CDR2: SGHTA, FQGNSA. The CDR3 loop is CASSSQANTGELFF. Written as DNA, the CDR3 is TGTGCCAGCAGCTCCCAAGCTAACACCGGGGAGCTGTTTTTT.

The chain recombines TRBV5-6 with TRBJ2-7, with a possible D match to TRBD2 (5 bases). Trimming shortened V by 0 bases and J by 2 bases, and 9 bases separated the two germline ends. The CDR3 totals 14 residues. Per germline, CDR1 SGHDT and CDR2 YYEEEE. CDR3 protein: CASSLGTAAYEQYF. In DNA, the CDR3 is TGTGCCAGCAGCTTGGGGACTGCAGCCTACGAGCAGTACTTC. Using reference TRBV5-6 and TRBJ2-7 for the parts outside the CDR3, the full variable domain is DAGVTQSPTHLIKTRGQQVTLRCSPKSGHDTVSWYQQALGQGPQFIFQYYEEEERQRGNFPDRFSGHQFPNYSSELNVNALLLGDSALYLCASSLGTAAYEQYFGPGTRLTVT.

The rearrangement joins TRBV9 to TRBJ2-3, with TRBD1 matching over 9 bases. This CDR3 has 12 amino acids. The germline V gene has CDR1 SGDLS and CDR2 YYNGEE. The trim removed 3 bases at V and 9 bases at J, leaving 2 bases unmatched. CDR3 amino acids: CASSEDRGTQYF. CDR3 DNA: TGTGCCAGCAGCGAAGACAGGGGGACGCAGTATTTT.

The chain employs TRBV13 and TRBJ2-2, with 9 bases aligning to TRBD1. The CDR3 spans 17 residues. V lost 3 bases, J lost 7 bases, and 12 bases stayed unmatched. Germline CDR1 PRHDT, CDR2 FYEKMQ (reference sequence). The CDR3 DNA sequence: TGTGCCAGCAGCTTCCGAACCGGGACAGGGCGTTACGGGGAGCTGTTTTTT. Amino acid sequence: CASSFRTGTGRYGELFF.

The chain joins TRBV2 to TRBJ1-2; 9 positions match TRBD1. CDR3 length: 14 residues. V shed 7 bases and J 8 bases; nucleotides not matched to a gene: 11. The germline CDR1 and CDR2 sequences are SNHLY and FYNNEI. This CDR3 reads CASNSPWTGEGYTF. The CDR3 region has the DNA TGTGCCAGCAACAGCCCATGGACAGGGGAGGGCTACACCTTC.

This clone appeared a single time. The chain combines TRBV7-2 with TRBJ1-2; maybe TRBD1 (6 bases). The V gene lost 1 base and the J gene lost 8 bases, with 8 bases spanning the gap. The CDR3 runs to 12 residues. The germline CDR1 and CDR2 sequences are SGHTA and FQGNSA. CDR3 sequence: CASSLERGGYTF. Here the CDR3 DNA reads TGTGCCAGCAGCTTAGAAAGGGGGGGCTACACCTTC.

This clone was counted between two and nine times. CDR3: CASSFRGHGYTF. The DNA for the CDR3 is TGTGCCAGCAGTTTTCGTGGGCATGGCTACACCTTC. The chain combines TRBV27 with TRBJ1-2; no clear D gene. V was cut by 3 bases and J by 6 bases, with 8 bases left in between. The CDR3 loop spans 12 amino acids. Germline V lookup: CDR1 MNHEY, CDR2 SMNVEV (reference sequence).

This clone was observed once. The chain has TRBV7-2 and TRBJ2-1; 9 bases fit TRBD2. V was pared by 1 base and J by 7 bases, with 14 bases of the junction left unmatched. The CDR3 has 18 amino acids. Per germline, CDR1 SGHTA and CDR2 FQGNSA. The CDR3 nucleotides are TGTGCCAGCAGCTTAGTTAGAGCGGGAGGCCCGCTTATTAATGAGCAGTTCTTC. Amino acid sequence: CASSLVRAGGPLINEQFF. The full variable domain, its missing parts supplied by reference TRBV7-2 and TRBJ2-1, is GAGVSQSPSNKVTEKGKDVELRCDPISGHTALYWYRQSLGQGLEFLIYFQGNSAPDKSGLPSDRFSAERTGGSVSTLTIQRTQQEDSAVYLCASSLVRAGGPLINEQFFGPGTRLTVL.

This sequence joins TRBV5-1 and TRBJ2-3; D perhaps matches TRBD2 (6 bases). Germline CDR1 is SGHRS and CDR2 is YFSETQ. The ends were cut back, 1 base at V and 6 bases at J, with 12 bases in the middle. The CDR3 runs 14 residues. CDR3 protein: CASSLSDAGDTQYF. DNA of the CDR3: TGCGCCAGCAGCTTGTCTGATGCGGGGGATACGCAGTATTTT.

This clone appeared a single time. The chain employs TRBV6-5 and TRBJ2-1; weak D call: TRBD2 (5 bases). The CDR3 contains 15 residues. Trimming left V 6 bases short and J 3 bases short, with 15 bases between. CDR1 is MNHEY and CDR2 is SVGAGI in the germline V gene. The DNA for the CDR3 is TGTGCCAGCAGCGCCGGGGTGGGCTTCTACAATGAGCAGTTCTTC. Protein sequence: CASSAGVGFYNEQFF.

The chain uses TRBV2 and TRBJ1-1; 8 bases agree with TRBD1. Germline V gives CDR1 SNHLY, CDR2 FYNNEI. J gave up 5 bases and V 9 bases, and 5 bases lay outside the gene matches. The CDR3 has 12 residues. DNA of the CDR3: TGTGCCAGTACAGGGGGGGGGACTGAAGCTTTCTTT. Its translation: CASTGGGTEAFF.

This clone has just a few counts. The chain recombines TRBV27 with TRBJ1-5, with D possibly matching TRBD1 (6 bases). With 2 bases removed from V and 4 bases from J, the gap between germline ends came to 12 bases. The CDR3 is made up of 15 amino acids. Germline lookup yields CDR1 MNHEY and CDR2 SMNVEV (reference sequence). The CDR3 DNA reads TGTGCCAGCAGTTTAAGTGGCAGGGGTAATCAGCCCCAGCATTTT. Amino acid sequence: CASSLSGRGNQPQHF.

This clone came up once. This sequence joins TRBV5-6 and TRBJ2-3; TRBD2 matches at 7 bases. The CDR3 runs 14 residues. Germline V gene sequence: CDR1 SGHDT, CDR2 YYEEEE. Trimming took 0 bases from V and 5 from J; bases not matched to a gene: 3. Here the CDR3 reads CASSLVASGDTQYF. The DNA of the CDR3 is TGTGCCAGCAGCTTGGTCGCTAGCGGAGATACGCAGTATTTT.

A single count supports this clone. The V call is TRBV7-2, the J call TRBJ2-1; D not certain. V lost 2 bases to trimming and J lost 11 bases, with 19 bases between them. Germline V gene sequence: CDR1 SGHTA, CDR2 FQGNSA. The CDR3 runs to 15 residues. The CDR3 protein is CASSLMGLAEMKQFF. CDR3 sequence (DNA): TGTGCCAGCAGCTTAATGGGTCTGGCGGAAATGAAGCAGTTCTTC. Combining the CDR3 with reference TRBV7-2 and TRBJ2-1 gives the whole variable domain GAGVSQSPSNKVTEKGKDVELRCDPISGHTALYWYRQSLGQGLEFLIYFQGNSAPDKSGLPSDRFSAERTGGSVSTLTIQRTQQEDSAVYLCASSLMGLAEMKQFFGPGTRLTVL.

The chain joins TRBV27 to TRBJ2-7; 7 nucleotides match TRBD2. Trimming removed 6 bases from V and 2 bases from J; junction bases left unmatched: 7. Germline CDR1 MNHEY, CDR2 SMNVEV (reference sequence). The CDR3 totals 14 residues. This CDR3 is CASRRGGSPYEQYF. The CDR3 DNA reads as TGTGCCAGCAGGAGGGGAGGGTCCCCCTACGAGCAGTACTTC.

The genes are TRBV11-2 and TRBJ2-1; possibly TRBD2 for D (5 bases). Germline CDR1 and CDR2: SGHAT and FQNNGV. The CDR3 is 15 residues long. With 5 bases removed from V and 8 bases from J, the gap between germline ends came to 19 bases. CDR3 coding DNA: TGTGCCAGCAGCCTAGGTCGGGGTAGGAGCCATGAGCAGTTCTTC. Protein sequence: CASSLGRGRSHEQFF.

CDR3 residues: CSVQNTGPGEKLFF. Here the CDR3 DNA reads TGCAGCGTTCAGAACACAGGGCCGGGTGAAAAACTGTTTTTT. This rearrangement joins TRBV29-1 to TRBJ1-4; a weak D match, TRBD1 (6 bases). The ends were cut back, 5 bases at V and 7 bases at J, with 17 bases in the middle. CDR3 size: 14 residues. Per germline, CDR1 SQVTM and CDR2 ANQGSEA.

The genes are TRBV3-1 (or the pseudogene TRBV3-2) and TRBJ2-2; 8 bases are a match to TRBD2. The CDR3 spans 17 residues. V trimming: 6 bases; J trimming: 5 bases; junction bases outside the gene matches: 14. Germline CDR1 is LGHDT and CDR2 is YNNKEL (reference sequence). CDR3 residues: CASSPPGGTSFTGELFF. The CDR3 DNA reads as TGTGCCAGCAGTCCTCCCGGAGGGACTAGTTTTACCGGGGAGCTGTTTTTT.

The J gene is TRBJ2-1, the V gene TRBV6-2 or TRBV6-3, with 12 bases lining up with TRBD2. V was clipped by 5 bases and J by 6 bases; unmatched bases: 2. Germline-derived CDR1 and CDR2 are MNHEY and SVGEGT. The CDR3 is 14 residues long. The chain's CDR3 is CASSRLAGANEQFF. In nucleotides, the CDR3 is TGTGCCAGCAGTCGACTAGCGGGGGCCAATGAGCAGTTCTTC.

The chain uses TRBV2 and TRBJ2-1, with TRBD1 matching over 10 bases. The germline gives CDR1 SNHLY, CDR2 FYNNEI. Trimming cost V 5 bases and J 3 bases; bases outside gene matches: 4. This CDR3 has 15 amino acids. The CDR3 loop is CASSRDRGGYNEQFF. DNA of the CDR3: TGTGCCAGCAGTAGGGACAGGGGAGGCTACAATGAGCAGTTCTTC.

This rearrangement joins TRBV20-1 to TRBJ2-7; the match to TRBD1 covers 7 bases. The CDR3 contains 14 residues. Germline V CDR1 and CDR2: DFQATT, SNEGSKA (reference sequence). With V trimmed by 3 bases and J by 2 bases, 7 bases remained unmatched. The CDR3, as DNA: TGCAGTGCTAGTGGGGACAGCCATGCCTACGAGCAGTACTTC. It codes for CSASGDSHAYEQYF.

The rearrangement links TRBV11-2 to TRBJ2-7; 8 positions agree with TRBD1. Looked up from germline, CDR1 is SGHAT and CDR2 is FQNNGV. The ends lost 5 bases at V and 4 bases at J; junction bases unmatched: 7. The CDR3 loop spans 14 amino acids. The CDR3 sequence is CASSMGDRGYEQYF. Here the CDR3 DNA reads TGTGCCAGCAGCATGGGAGACAGGGGTTACGAGCAGTACTTC.

The genes are TRBV6-6 and TRBJ2-1, with a weak D call TRBD2 (5 bases). CDR1 and CDR2 from the germline V gene are MNHNY and SVGAGI (reference sequence). This CDR3 is built from 16 residues. V dropped 0 bases and J dropped 8 bases, with 17 bases sitting between them. The DNA of the CDR3 is TGTGCCAGCAGTTACTCTTTGTCCCGTAGCGTCCATGAGCAGTTCTTC. This gives the protein CASSYSLSRSVHEQFF.

The rearrangement uses TRBV10-3 and TRBJ1-2; unclear D gene. With 0 bases removed from V and 4 bases from J, the gap between germline ends came to 9 bases. The length of the CDR3 is 14 residues. The V gene's germline CDR1 is ENHRY and CDR2 SYGVKD. The DNA for the CDR3 is TGTGCCATCAGTGAGTCCGAGGCCGGCTATGGCTACACCTTC. This translates into CAISESEAGYGYTF.